A selection of T cell receptor beta chains follows, all from one sample in a study of T-cell reconstitution after alpha-beta-depleted transplantation in children. TCRdb re-called the PCR reads through MiXCR, storing one row per CDR3 protein. Of about 300,000 distinct CDR3 sequences in the sample, roughly a tenth are singletons; the top ten hold 7.5%. Material: PBMCs, obtained before TCRalphabeta/CD19-depleted stem cell transplant. All receptors come from a boy in the first two years of life with acute myeloid leukemia, due to receive a stem cell transplant. Both conserved end residues are part of each CDR3. The order of the fields is V gene, CDR3 length, D gene, clone size, J gene, CDR3 DNA, CDR3 protein. A D gene is named only where the DNA matches it firmly. Clone size is given for some rows only: seen once, a few or many times, or a class if the clone is expanded.

>TRBV5-5|13|.|many|TRBJ1-6
TGTGCCAGCAGCTTGGCGAGCAATTCACCCCTCCACTTT
CASSLASNSPLHF
>TRBV7-3|15|TRBD2|many|TRBJ2-1
TGTGCCAGCAGCTTTTTTGGGACTAGCGGTAATGAGCAGTTCTTC
CASSFFGTSGNEQFF
>TRBV20-1|15|TRBD2|many|TRBJ2-1
TGCAGTGCTAGCGGACTAGCGGGACCCTTTGGTGAGCAGTTCTTC
CSASGLAGPFGEQFF
>TRBV12-3/TRBV12-4|14|.|many|TRBJ2-7
TGTGCCAGCAGCCCCAGATTGAGCGGCTACGAGCAGTACTTC
CASSPRLSGYEQYF
>TRBV19|12|.|many|TRBJ2-7
TGTGCCAGTCGACAAGGGGACGACGAGCAGTACTTC
CASRQGDDEQYF
>TRBV5-1|18|TRBD1|.|TRBJ2-4
TGCGCCAGCAGCATGACTCCGGGACAGGGGGCCGTCAAAAACATTCAGTACTTC
CASSMTPGQGAVKNIQYF
>TRBV12-3/TRBV12-4|17|TRBD1|.|TRBJ2-6
TGTGCCAGCACCCCGGACAGGGGGATCTCTGGGGCCAACGTCCTGACTTTC
CASTPDRGISGANVLTF
>TRBV20-1|12|.|many|TRBJ2-4
TGCAGTGCTTGGGGGGCCAAAAACATTCAGTACTTC
CSAWGAKNIQYF
>TRBV7-9|13|.|many|TRBJ1-1
TGTGCCAGCAGCTTTTTCAGGGTCCCTGAAGCTTTCTTT
CASSFFRVPEAFF
>TRBV12-3/TRBV12-4|16|TRBD1|.|TRBJ1-4
TGTGCCAGCAGTTCAAAGGGGGCGGCAACTAATGAAAAACTGTTTTTT
CASSSKGAATNEKLFF
>TRBV14|17|TRBD1|.|TRBJ2-2
TGTGCCAGCAGCCATCTTCTCCCGGGACAGGGGGCCGGGGAGCTGTTTTTT
CASSHLLPGQGAGELFF
>TRBV7-2|14|.|.|TRBJ2-5
TGTGCCAGCAGCCCCCCGGGACCCTGGGAGACCCAGTACTTC
CASSPPGPWETQYF
>TRBV5-6|15|TRBD1|.|TRBJ2-7
TGTGCCAGCAGCTTGGTATCGGACAGGGGGAACGAGCAGTACTTC
CASSLVSDRGNEQYF
>TRBV29-1|14|TRBD1|.|TRBJ2-1
TGCAGCGTTTCTCCCAGGGGGCCGTACAATGAGCAGTTCTTC
CSVSPRGPYNEQFF
>TRBV11-1|20|TRBD2|many|TRBJ2-1
TGTGCCAGCAGCTTAGCGCTAAGGGGCGGGAGGTTGAGCTCCTACAATGAGCAGTTCTTC
CASSLALRGGRLSSYNEQFF
>TRBV18|16|TRBD1|.|TRBJ2-7
TGTGCCAGCTCACCAGCCTCCGGACAGGTCCCCTACGAGCAGTACTTC
CASSPASGQVPYEQYF
>TRBV9|16|.|many|TRBJ2-6
TGTGCCAGCAGCGTAGAGGACTGGGTTGGGGCCAACGTCCTGACTTTC
CASSVEDWVGANVLTF
>TRBV3-1|14|.|many|TRBJ2-2
TGTGCCAGCAGCCAAAGGGATTTCATCGGGGAGCTGTTTTTT
CASSQRDFIGELFF
>TRBV7-6|17|TRBD2|many|TRBJ2-3
TGTGCCAGCAGCTTAGGGGCCCTAGCGGGTATCACAGATACGCAGTATTTT
CASSLGALAGITDTQYF
>TRBV19|16|TRBD1|few|TRBJ1-2
TGTGCCACCAGATCTAGGACAGGACGGGTGAACTATGGCTACACCTTC
CATRSRTGRVNYGYTF
>TRBV7-2|16|.|many|TRBJ2-7
TGTGCCAGCAGCTTAGTTGCCCCCAAATCAAACTACGAGCAGTACTTC
CASSLVAPKSNYEQYF
>TRBV11-3|15|TRBD1|many|TRBJ1-6
TGTGCCAGCAGCTTAAGGCAGGGGGTTAATTCACCCCTCCACTTT
CASSLRQGVNSPLHF
>TRBV6-5|16|.|.|TRBJ2-1
TGTGCCAGCAGTTACTCGATGGGGTGGGCCTACAATGAGCAGTTCTTC
CASSYSMGWAYNEQFF
>TRBV29-1|13|.|.|TRBJ1-4
TGCAGCGGGGTCGACAGCTTTAATGAAAAACTGTTTTTT
CSGVDSFNEKLFF
>TRBV6-1|15|.|many|TRBJ1-4
TGTGCCAGCAGCGACACCCTTGTCCTAAATGAAAAACTGTTTTTT
CASSDTLVLNEKLFF
>TRBV12-3/TRBV12-4|13|.|few|TRBJ1-1
TGTGCCAGCAGTTTAGACGAAAACACTGAAGCTTTCTTT
CASSLDENTEAFF
>TRBV12-3/TRBV12-4|15|TRBD2|many|TRBJ2-1
TGTGCCAGCAGCTTGCGGGGGGGCCCGTACAATGAGCAGTTCTTC
CASSLRGGPYNEQFF
>TRBV10-3|15|TRBD2|many|TRBJ2-5
TGTGCCACCGCCGGGACTAGCGTCGGGGGGGAGACCCAGTACTTC
CATAGTSVGGETQYF
>TRBV5-1|14|TRBD1|.|TRBJ1-1
TGCGCCGGCAGCTTGGACAGGGTTACACCTGAAGCTTTCTTT
CAGSLDRVTPEAFF